A single sample is the source of the 22 T cell receptor beta chains below, sequenced in a study of blood T cell repertoires in COVID-19. The protocol was immunoSEQ multiplex PCR, while the TCRdb copy is restricted to in-frame clones and leaves out a portion. Of about 120,000 clones listed, roughly 84% are singletons. What was sequenced was peripheral blood. The receptors stem from a woman older than 75 with acute or convalescent COVID-19.

In this sample, this clone turned up once. The J gene is TRBJ1-6, the V gene TRBV5-1; TRBD1 might be the D (5 bases). V gave up 3 bases and J gave up 0 bases, with 13 bases separating them. Per the germline V gene, CDR1 is SGHRS and CDR2 is YFSETQ. CDR3 size: 17 residues. CDR3 sequence (DNA): TGCGCCAGCAGCTCCCGGGACGGGAGCTCCTATAATTCACCCCTCCACTTT. Translation: CASSSRDGSSYNSPLHF.

The chain has TRBV9 and TRBJ1-4; 8 nucleotides line up with TRBD1. The CDR3 sequence is 16 residues long. Germline V gene sequence: CDR1 SGDLS, CDR2 YYNGEE. The V gene end was trimmed by 3 bases and the J gene end by 5 bases; junction bases not matched to a gene: 9. CDR3 coding DNA: TGTGCCAGCAGCGGACCGTTGGGACAGGCGAATGAAAAACTGTTTTTT. Its protein is CASSGPLGQANEKLFF.

The CDR3 sequence: CASSPSRADKNIQYF. The CDR3 DNA is TGTGCCAGCTCCCCCAGCAGGGCGGACAAAAACATTCAGTACTTC. The gene calls are TRBV18 and TRBJ2-4; TRBD1 is a possible D gene (5 bases). CDR1 is KGHSH, CDR2 LQKENI, per germline. The CDR3 contains 15 residues. V gave up 6 bases and J gave up 3 bases, with 15 bases separating them.

The gene calls are TRBV4-2 and TRBJ2-7, with D perhaps TRBD2 (6 bases). The V and J ends lost 0 bases and 3 bases respectively, with 12 bases between them. CDR1 LGHNA and CDR2 YNFKEQ come from the germline V gene. This CDR3 has 15 residues. CDR3 nucleotides: TGTGCCAGCAGCCAAGATCCGAACGGGGGCTACGAGCAGTACTTC. It yields the protein CASSQDPNGGYEQYF.

The chain couples TRBV2 to TRBJ1-2, with D perhaps TRBD1 (5 bases). The germline V gene has CDR1 SNHLY and CDR2 FYNNEI. Trimming pared 2 bases from V and 5 bases from J, leaving 21 bases between. The CDR3 sequence is 17 residues long. The CDR3 reads CASSERSLTGGDYGYTF. CDR3 DNA: TGTGCCAGCAGTGAAAGATCCCTCACAGGAGGGGATTATGGCTACACCTTC.

The CDR3 DNA follows: TGTGCTAGTGGTTTGGCCACAGGGGTGAACACTGAAGCTTTCTTT. This gives the protein CASGLATGVNTEAFF. The gene calls are TRBV12-5 and TRBJ1-1, with TRBD1 matching over 7 bases. This CDR3 spans 15 amino acids. Germline values: CDR1 LGHNT, CDR2 FRNRAP. Trimming took 1 base from V and 0 from J; bases not matched to a gene: 2.

The rearrangement links TRBV29-1 to TRBJ2-7; 15 bases are a match to TRBD2. CDR1 and CDR2 (germline): SQVTM, ANQGSEA. The CDR3 is 15 residues long. Trimming at V came to 6 bases and at J to 5 bases, leaving 8 bases not matched to a gene. This CDR3 is CSVGGTSGRRNEQYF. The CDR3 nucleotides read TGCAGCGTAGGCGGGACTAGCGGGAGGAGAAACGAGCAGTACTTC.

The J gene is TRBJ1-1, the V gene TRBV5-1; 11 positions agree with TRBD1. The CDR3 runs 16 residues. Looked up from germline, CDR1 is SGHRS and CDR2 is YFSETQ. With V trimmed by 5 bases and J by 1 base, 7 bases remained unmatched. CDR3 coding DNA: TGCGCCAGCAGATTTGGGACAGGGGGAGGGAACACTGAAGCTTTCTTT. Translated, it gives CASRFGTGGGNTEAFF.

The chain couples TRBV4-1 to TRBJ1-6, with 9 bases that match TRBD1. V shed 2 bases and J 5 bases; nucleotides not matched to a gene: 1. There are 15 residues in the CDR3. The germline V gene encodes CDR1 MGHRA and CDR2 YSYEKL. The CDR3 DNA sequence: TGCGCCAGCAGCCAACGGGACAGGGATAATTCACCCCTCCACTTT. This codes for CASSQRDRDNSPLHF.

The CDR3 DNA reads TGCAGCGCGTCACCGGCGGGAGTCACAGATACGCAGTATTTT. It encodes CSASPAGVTDTQYF. The chain joins TRBV29-1 to TRBJ2-3; 7 bases fit TRBD2. The germline CDR1 and CDR2 sequences are SQVTM and ANQGSEA. CDR3 length equals 14 residues. The trim removed 7 bases at V and 2 bases at J, leaving 9 bases unmatched.

This chain links TRBV5-6 with TRBJ1-4; 9 nucleotides match TRBD1. This CDR3 is 15 amino acids long. The germline V gene has CDR1 SGHDT and CDR2 YYEEEE. The V gene end was trimmed by 3 bases and the J gene end by 8 bases; junction bases not matched to a gene: 8. The CDR3 loop is CASSSTGGLGEKLFF. CDR3 DNA sequence: TGTGCCAGCAGCTCAACAGGGGGCTTAGGGGAAAAACTGTTTTTT.

The rearrangement uses TRBV9 and TRBJ1-3; no reliable D call. CDR3 size: 16 residues. Looked up from germline, CDR1 is SGDLS and CDR2 is YYNGEE. V lost 0 bases and J lost 2, with 12 bases in between. DNA for the CDR3: TGTGCCAGCAGCGTAGCTGTCCCGGAGGCTGGAAACACCATATATTTT. Protein product: CASSVAVPEAGNTIYF.

The DNA of the CDR3 is TGTGCCAGCAGCTCGGGACAGGGGGGCAATGAGCAGTTCTTC. Its protein is CASSSGQGGNEQFF. This chain joins TRBV5-4 and TRBJ2-1, with 11 nucleotides matching TRBD1. Per the germline V gene, CDR1 is SGHNT and CDR2 is YYREEE (reference sequence). The CDR3 spans 14 residues. V shed 3 bases, J shed 6 bases, and the junction held 2 bases outside the gene matches. The variable domain in full, completed from reference TRBV5-4 and TRBJ2-1, reads ETGVTQSPTHLIKTRGQQVTLRCSSQSGHNTVSWYQQALGQGPQFIFQYYREEENGRGNFPPRFSGLQFPNYSSELNVNALELDDSALYLCASSSGQGGNEQFFGPGTRLTVL.

The gene calls are TRBV5-1 and TRBJ2-5; TRBD2 matches at 12 bases. The germline gives CDR1 SGHRS, CDR2 YFSETQ. This CDR3 contains 15 residues. After removal of 5 bases from V and 5 bases from J, the junction contained 7 bases not matched to a gene. Here the CDR3 DNA reads TGCGCCAGCAGTGGACTAGCGGGGACTTATGAGACCCAGTACTTC. It translates to CASSGLAGTYETQYF.

The chain employs TRBV5-1 and TRBJ2-5; maybe TRBD2 (6 bases). Trimming removed 0 bases at V and 3 bases at J, with 9 bases between. Per germline, CDR1 SGHRS and CDR2 YFSETQ. This CDR3 comprises 14 residues. Here the CDR3 reads CASSLEVAEETQYF. CDR3 nucleotides: TGCGCCAGCAGCTTGGAGGTAGCGGAAGAGACCCAGTACTTC.

The chain joins TRBV12-5 to TRBJ2-2, with 13 bases identical to TRBD2. V dropped 1 base and J dropped 1; count of bases not matched to a gene: 12. Germline V CDR1 and CDR2: LGHNT, FRNRAP. The CDR3 is 21 residues long. CDR3 region: CASGLEPWTSGGSLNTGELFF. The CDR3 DNA reads TGTGCTAGTGGTTTGGAACCATGGACTAGCGGGGGATCGCTGAACACCGGGGAGCTGTTTTTT.

The gene calls are TRBV5-4 and TRBJ2-3; 9 nucleotides align to TRBD2. The CDR3 sequence is 16 residues long. Germline trimming cut 2 bases from V and 0 bases from J; bases unmatched to any gene: 4. CDR1 is SGHNT and CDR2 is YYREEE in the germline V gene (reference sequence). The CDR3, as DNA: TGTGCCAGCAGCTTCGAGCGGGGGGCTAGCACAGATACGCAGTATTTT. It translates to CASSFERGASTDTQYF.

This clone occurred a few times. The J gene is TRBJ1-5, the V gene TRBV27; the D is unclear. Between the trimmed V and J ends, which lost 3 bases and 1 base, there was a span of 10 bases. CDR1 and CDR2 from the germline V gene are MNHEY and SMNVEV (reference sequence). This CDR3 is 15 amino acids long. The CDR3 here is CASSFGRGSNQPQHF. DNA for the CDR3: TGTGCCAGCAGTTTTGGAAGAGGCAGCAATCAGCCCCAGCATTTT.

This clone was recorded only once. This chain uses TRBV5-4 with TRBJ1-1; no clear D gene. This CDR3 contains 15 residues. Trimming left V 0 bases short and J 2 bases short, with 11 bases between. Germline lookup yields CDR1 SGHNT and CDR2 YYREEE (reference sequence). CDR3: CASSLDAAKNTEAFF. The CDR3 region has the DNA TGTGCCAGCAGCTTGGATGCGGCAAAAAACACTGAAGCTTTCTTT.

The sample holds a few counts of this clone. V and J are TRBV5-6 and TRBJ1-1; D perhaps matches TRBD1 (6 bases). CDR1 is SGHDT, CDR2 YYEEEE, per germline. The V end was cut by 2 bases, the J end by 1 base, with 18 bases between. The CDR3 has 17 amino acids. The CDR3 sequence: CASSFLSRQGPNTEAFF. The CDR3 DNA is TGTGCCAGCAGCTTTCTATCCCGTCAGGGGCCGAACACTGAAGCTTTCTTT.

The rearrangement uses TRBV5-1 and TRBJ1-1; 7 bases match TRBD1. The CDR3 spans 14 residues. After removal of 2 bases from V and 3 bases from J, the junction contained 4 bases not matched to a gene. CDR1 and CDR2 from the germline V gene are SGHRS and YFSETQ. The CDR3 DNA sequence: TGCGCCAGCAGCTTAGGGACAGCCTACACTGAAGCTTTCTTT. This translates into CASSLGTAYTEAFF.

The chain's CDR3 is CASSQVLRQGAYNEQFF. CDR3 nucleotide sequence: TGCGCCAGCAGCCAAGTTCTTAGACAGGGTGCCTACAATGAGCAGTTCTTC. This chain links TRBV4-1 with TRBJ2-1; 7 bases align to TRBD1. Trimming removed 1 base from V and 2 bases from J; junction bases left unmatched: 8. Germline CDR1 is MGHRA and CDR2 is YSYEKL. The CDR3 contains 17 residues.